Each of the 27 T cell receptor beta chains below was sequenced from the same sample in a study of blood T cell repertoires in COVID-19. Only in-frame clones appear in the TCRdb table, and some are missing; sequencing was by immunoSEQ multiplex PCR. Among fewer than 350,000 clones listed, around 90% were seen once. The sequenced material came from PBMCs or T cells enriched from blood (not recorded which). These receptors all stem from a woman under 30 with acute COVID-19.

This clone has a single count. This rearrangement joins TRBV6-1 to TRBJ1-5; TRBD1 might be the D (5 bases). Germline V gene sequence: CDR1 MNHNS, CDR2 SASEGT. V lost 1 base and J 4 bases, leaving 11 bases between the germline ends. This CDR3 is 15 amino acids long. The CDR3 loop is CASSEGKGWNQPQHF. The CDR3 DNA follows: TGTGCCAGCAGTGAAGGGAAGGGGTGGAATCAGCCCCAGCATTTT.

V usage is TRBV18 and J usage is TRBJ2-5; D is unclear. Trimming removed 4 bases at V and 2 bases at J, with 8 bases between. Germline loops: CDR1 KGHSH, CDR2 LQKENI. This CDR3 has 13 residues. The CDR3 nucleotides are TGTGCCAGCTCACTCTCACAACAAGAGACCCAGTACTTC. Translating gives CASSLSQQETQYF.

The chain combines TRBV27 with TRBJ1-5; tentative D call: TRBD1 (6 bases). The ends were cut back, 3 bases at V and 4 bases at J, with 16 bases in the middle. This CDR3 is 16 amino acids long. Germline CDR1 MNHEY, CDR2 SMNVEV (reference sequence). CDR3 sequence reads: CASSFGTPTVNQPQHF. The CDR3 DNA is TGTGCCAGCAGTTTCGGGACACCTACTGTAAATCAGCCCCAGCATTTT.

This chain connects TRBV7-2 to TRBJ2-7; D not resolved. This CDR3 has 14 amino acids. V lost 5 bases and J 3 bases, leaving 14 bases between the germline ends. In germline, CDR1 is SGHTA, CDR2 FQGNSA. As DNA, the CDR3 is TGTGCCAGCAGCCCTACGACAACTCACTACGAGCAGTACTTC. Encoded protein: CASSPTTTHYEQYF.

J is TRBJ2-1 and V is TRBV19, with TRBD1 matching over 8 bases. CDR3 length: 15 residues. Germline V lookup: CDR1 LNHDA, CDR2 SQIVND (reference sequence). The V and J ends lost 6 bases and 2 bases, in that order; junction bases with no gene match: 6. The CDR3, as DNA: TGTGCCAGTAGGAAAGGACAGGGCCCCTACAATGAGCAGTTCTTC. It is translated as CASRKGQGPYNEQFF. Together with reference TRBV19 and TRBJ2-1, the CDR3 gives the full variable domain: DGGITQSPKYLFRKEGQNVTLSCEQNLNHDAMYWYRQDPGQGLRLIYYSQIVNDFQKGDIAEGYSVSREKKESFPLTVTSAQKNPTAFYLCASRKGQGPYNEQFFGPGTRLTVL.

V gene TRBV4-3 combines with J gene TRBJ2-1; 11 bases are a match to TRBD2. CDR1 and CDR2 from the germline V gene are LGHNA and YSLEER. The CDR3 is 17 residues long. V shed 0 bases, J shed 9 bases, and the junction held 10 bases outside the gene matches. The CDR3 DNA sequence: TGCGCCAGCAGCCAAGATCCACTAGCGGGAGCTATGGGTGAGCAGTTCTTC. The encoded protein is CASSQDPLAGAMGEQFF.

This rearrangement joins TRBV9 to TRBJ2-7; TRBD1 agrees at 7 bases. The length of the CDR3 is 15 residues. After removal of 3 bases from V and 0 bases from J, the junction contained 6 bases not matched to a gene. The germline CDR1 and CDR2 sequences are SGDLS and YYNGEE. DNA of the CDR3: TGTGCCAGCAGCGCTGCAGGGGGTTCCTCCTACGAGCAGTACTTC. This gives the protein CASSAAGGSSYEQYF.

The rearrangement joins TRBV27 to TRBJ1-6; D gene unclear. V lost 6 bases, J lost 0 bases, and 12 bases lay in between. This CDR3 region has 16 residues. The germline V gene has CDR1 MNHEY and CDR2 SMNVEV (reference sequence). The CDR3 sequence: CASSPGRDSYNSPLHF. The CDR3 nucleotides read TGTGCCAGCAGCCCCGGGAGGGACTCCTATAATTCACCCCTCCACTTT.

Here the CDR3 reads CASSRGGGDTEAFF. The DNA for the CDR3 is TGCGCCAGCAGTAGAGGGGGTGGGGACACTGAAGCTTTCTTT. This chain uses TRBV5-1 with TRBJ1-1; TRBD1 is a possible D gene (6 bases). V gave up 5 bases and J gave up 3 bases, with 14 bases separating them. CDR3 length: 14 amino acids. Germline V gene sequence: CDR1 SGHRS, CDR2 YFSETQ.

The chain links TRBV28 to TRBJ2-7; possibly TRBD2 for D (6 bases). With 5 bases removed from V and 0 bases from J, the gap between germline ends came to 20 bases. The CDR3 is made up of 17 amino acids. From germline, CDR1 is MDHEN and CDR2 SYDVKM. In DNA form, the CDR3 reads TGTGCCAGCAGTGCACCGGACGGGAGCCTCCTCTCCTACGAGCAGTACTTC. Translating gives CASSAPDGSLLSYEQYF.

V usage is TRBV5-1 and J usage is TRBJ2-3; 10 bases line up with TRBD2. Germline CDR1 and CDR2: SGHRS and YFSETQ. The CDR3 loop spans 17 amino acids. Germline trimming cut 2 bases from V and 4 bases from J; bases unmatched to any gene: 10. The CDR3 DNA is TGCGCCAGCAGCTTCGGGCGACTAGCGGGTATGGCAGATACGCAGTATTTT. This encodes CASSFGRLAGMADTQYF. Full variable domain (rest looked up from reference TRBV5-1 and TRBJ2-3): KAGVTQTPRYLIKTRGQQVTLSCSPISGHRSVSWYQQTPGQGLQFLFEYFSETQRNKGNFPGRFSGRQFSNSRSEMNVSTLELGDSALYLCASSFGRLAGMADTQYFGPGTRLTVL.

The genes are TRBV6-4 and TRBJ1-1, with a weak D call TRBD1 (5 bases). Germline V lookup: CDR1 MRHNA, CDR2 SNTAGT. Trimming took 6 bases from V and 2 from J, leaving 10 bases between them. The CDR3 consists of 13 residues. Written as DNA, the CDR3 is TGTGCCAGCAGATATGACAGAAACACTGAAGCTTTCTTT. It translates to CASRYDRNTEAFF.

The rearrangement links TRBV27 to TRBJ1-1, with D perhaps TRBD1 (6 bases). Trimming stripped 4 bases from V and 4 bases from J, with 10 bases between. The CDR3 totals 13 residues. Germline values: CDR1 MNHEY, CDR2 SMNVEV (reference sequence). CDR3 DNA sequence: TGTGCCAGCAGTTCCACAGGGTTCACTGAAGCTTTCTTT. Translated: CASSSTGFTEAFF.

This clone was seen only a few times. The chain recombines TRBV4-3 with TRBJ2-7, with 8 positions matching TRBD2. Per germline, CDR1 LGHNA and CDR2 YSLEER. J gave up 3 bases and V 1 base, and 17 bases lay outside the gene matches. The CDR3 loop spans 19 amino acids. DNA of the CDR3: TGCGCCAGCAGCCAAGCGGTTGTGGCGGGAGGAGGAATAGGCTACGAGCAGTACTTC. Translation gives CASSQAVVAGGGIGYEQYF.

The V and J genes are TRBV6-5 and TRBJ2-1, with D perhaps matching TRBD2 (6 bases). CDR1 is MNHEY and CDR2 is SVGAGI in the germline V gene. The V end was cut by 0 bases, the J end by 8 bases, with 14 bases between. The CDR3 totals 15 residues. CDR3 protein: CASSYSPGVSYEQFF. The CDR3 DNA follows: TGTGCCAGCAGTTACTCGCCGGGAGTTAGCTATGAGCAGTTCTTC.

J is TRBJ2-1 and V is TRBV25-1, with 11 positions matching TRBD2. The ends lost 5 bases at V and 4 bases at J; junction bases unmatched: 4. In germline, CDR1 is MGHDK, CDR2 SYGVNS. CDR3 length equals 15 residues. For the CDR3, the DNA is TGTGCCAGCAGTAAAGGGACTAGCGGATACAATGAGCAGTTCTTC. Protein product: CASSKGTSGYNEQFF.

This chain uses TRBV5-1 with TRBJ2-5; 11 nucleotides align to TRBD1. Unmatched junction bases numbered 5, after V lost 3 bases and J lost 4 bases. The CDR3 covers 15 residues. Germline CDR1 SGHRS, CDR2 YFSETQ. CDR3 loop: CASSSGTGGRETQYF. The CDR3 DNA sequence: TGCGCCAGCAGCTCCGGGACAGGGGGACGAGAGACCCAGTACTTC.

This clone was picked up one time. V is TRBV5-1 and J is TRBJ1-5; weak D call: TRBD1 (5 bases). Deletions cut 4 bases from V and 6 bases from J, with 14 bases between. This CDR3 contains 14 residues. Germline CDR1 SGHRS, CDR2 YFSETQ. The CDR3 protein is CASSPRQGGQPQHF. The CDR3 DNA reads TGCGCCAGCAGCCCGCGTCAGGGAGGTCAGCCCCAGCATTTT.

The gene calls are TRBV18 and TRBJ1-1; D perhaps matches TRBD1 (5 bases). This CDR3 comprises 14 residues. Germline loops: CDR1 KGHSH, CDR2 LQKENI. V lost 6 bases and J lost 1, with 12 bases in between. CDR3 sequence reads: CASSQQTENTEAFF. As DNA, the CDR3 is TGTGCCAGCTCGCAGCAGACAGAGAACACTGAAGCTTTCTTT.

This clone was seen a few times. The V gene is TRBV19, the J gene TRBJ1-1; D may be TRBD1 (6 bases). CDR3 length: 14 amino acids. V lost 4 bases, J lost 6 bases, and 15 bases lay in between. The V gene's germline CDR1 is LNHDA and CDR2 SQIVND (reference sequence). The CDR3 loop is CASSRQQGSPEAFF. The CDR3 nucleotides are TGTGCCAGTAGTAGACAACAGGGCTCTCCTGAAGCTTTCTTT.

This rearrangement joins TRBV7-2 to TRBJ2-3, with 12 nucleotides matching TRBD2. CDR1 and CDR2 (germline): SGHTA, FQGNSA. The CDR3 has 17 amino acids. V gave up 4 bases and J gave up 0 bases; unmatched junction bases: 5. The CDR3 DNA reads TGTGCCAGCAGCTCTACGACTAGCGGGAGTAGCACAGATACGCAGTATTTT. Translated, it gives CASSSTTSGSSTDTQYF.

This sequence joins TRBV7-9 and TRBJ1-6; 7 positions agree with TRBD1. Germline CDR1 SEHNR, CDR2 FQNEAQ (reference sequence). This CDR3 spans 14 amino acids. Trimming took 5 bases from V and 14 from J; bases not matched to a gene: 12. The CDR3 region has the DNA TGTGCCAGCAGCCGGTCGGGACAGTATATGGCCCTCCACTTT. Its translation: CASSRSGQYMALHF.

This sequence joins TRBV3-1 (or the pseudogene TRBV3-2) and TRBJ2-3, with TRBD2 matching over 12 bases. This CDR3 has 17 amino acids. Germline assignment: CDR1 LGHDT and CDR2 YNNKEL (reference sequence). Losses at the gene ends were 1 base for V and 8 bases for J; bases not matched to a gene: 10. CDR3 nucleotide sequence: TGTGCCAGCAGCCAAGCACTAGCGGGAGGCCCAGCGGGTACGCAGTATTTT. As protein: CASSQALAGGPAGTQYF.

This clone occurred a few times. The J gene is TRBJ2-1, the V gene TRBV27, with 10 bases lining up with TRBD2. Looked up from germline, CDR1 is MNHEY and CDR2 is SMNVEV (reference sequence). Germline trimming cut 3 bases from V and 6 bases from J; bases unmatched to any gene: 8. The CDR3 covers 16 residues. CDR3 protein: CASSFGRTSGSNEQFF. The CDR3 nucleotides are TGTGCCAGCAGTTTCGGACGGACTAGCGGAAGCAATGAGCAGTTCTTC.

This clone has only one observation. The chain has TRBV19 and TRBJ1-5; no reliable D call. The CDR3 is made up of 13 amino acids. The V and J ends lost 5 bases and 3 bases respectively, with 8 bases between them. Germline values: CDR1 LNHDA, CDR2 SQIVND (reference sequence). The CDR3 sequence is CASSPGNNQPQHF. In DNA, the CDR3 is TGTGCCAGTAGTCCAGGAAACAATCAGCCCCAGCATTTT.

The chain joins TRBV4-3 to TRBJ2-2; the D gene is possibly TRBD1 (5 bases). The CDR3 runs to 17 residues. V was trimmed by 1 base and J by 5 bases, leaving 17 bases between them. Germline-derived CDR1 and CDR2 are LGHNA and YSLEER. CDR3 nucleotides: TGCGCCAGCAGCCAAGGAGGAAGCAGGGTCGGTACCGGGGAGCTGTTTTTT. Encoded protein: CASSQGGSRVGTGELFF.

This clone came up once. This rearrangement joins TRBV28 to TRBJ1-5; a weak D match, TRBD1 (5 bases). Germline CDR1 reads MDHEN; CDR2 reads SYDVKM. Trimming removed 8 bases from V and 2 bases from J, with 10 bases in between. The CDR3 runs 13 residues. CDR3 DNA sequence: TGTGCCAGCCGCTCCAGGGGCAATCAGCCCCAGCATTTT. As protein: CASRSRGNQPQHF.